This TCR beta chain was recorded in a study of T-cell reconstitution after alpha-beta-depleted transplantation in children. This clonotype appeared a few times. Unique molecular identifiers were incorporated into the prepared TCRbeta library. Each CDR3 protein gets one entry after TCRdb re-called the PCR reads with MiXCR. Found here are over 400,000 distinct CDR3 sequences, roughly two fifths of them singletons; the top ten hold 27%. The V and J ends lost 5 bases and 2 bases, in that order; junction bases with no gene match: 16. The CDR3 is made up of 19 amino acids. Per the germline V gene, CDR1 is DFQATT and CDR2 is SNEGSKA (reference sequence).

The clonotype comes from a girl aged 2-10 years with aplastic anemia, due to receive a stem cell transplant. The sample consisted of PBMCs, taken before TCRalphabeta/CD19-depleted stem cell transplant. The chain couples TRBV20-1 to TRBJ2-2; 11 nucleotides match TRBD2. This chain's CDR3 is CSAPPTSTSGGRNTGELFF. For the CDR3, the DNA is TGCAGTGCTCCTCCGACATCAACTAGCGGGGGACGAAACACCGGGGAGCTGTTTTTT.